The entry below gives a single T cell receptor (beta chain) sequence along with its context. Its antigen is currently unknown. The sample belongs to a study of breast tumors, draining lymph nodes, adjacent tissues. Study findings and constraints: That most tumor T cells come from lymph nodes remained unproven. Luminal-like breast cancer showed significantly higher tumor–nontumor repertoire similarity than basal-like.

A single record per CDR3 protein comes from TCRdb applying MiXCR to the multiplex PCR reads. The data contain 150,000 to 200,000 distinct CDR3 sequences, roughly a third of them seen just once; the ten biggest clones take up around 4.5%. The CDR3 sequence is 13 residues long. Trimming took off 11 bases at V and 4 bases at J, with 17 bases between the two ends. Per germline, CDR1 SNHLY and CDR2 FYNNEI. Axillary draining lymph nodes of breast cancer patients supplied the node samples. The TCR comes from a female donor with breast cancer. Some clones in this sample may be carry-over from other donors' samples. The chain recombines TRBV2 with TRBJ1-1; tentative D call: TRBD1 (5 bases). The sample was axillary lymph node tissue. For the CDR3, the DNA is TGTGCCCCCTTTCAGACAGTCGGCACTGAAGCTTTCTTT. It encodes CAPFQTVGTEAFF.